This T cell receptor beta chain was sequenced in a study of T cell changes during pregnancy in multiple sclerosis. Profiled with immunoSEQ multiplex PCR; TCRdb holds only in-frame clones, not every one. The sample lists fewer than 85,000 clones, around 92% occurring once. There are 13 residues in the CDR3. Between the trimmed V and J ends, which lost 7 bases and 2 bases, there was a span of 9 bases. CDR1 is WSHSY and CDR2 is SAAADI in the germline V gene. This sample comprised peripheral blood, obtained in the third trimester of pregnancy. This TCR was recovered from a female donor in good health, enrolled as a control in a pregnancy study. The V and J genes are TRBV10-2 and TRBJ1-5, with D maybe TRBD1 (5 bases). CDR3 bases: TGCGCCAGCAACTCGGGGGGCAATCAGCCCCAGCATTTT. Translation gives CASNSGGNQPQHF.